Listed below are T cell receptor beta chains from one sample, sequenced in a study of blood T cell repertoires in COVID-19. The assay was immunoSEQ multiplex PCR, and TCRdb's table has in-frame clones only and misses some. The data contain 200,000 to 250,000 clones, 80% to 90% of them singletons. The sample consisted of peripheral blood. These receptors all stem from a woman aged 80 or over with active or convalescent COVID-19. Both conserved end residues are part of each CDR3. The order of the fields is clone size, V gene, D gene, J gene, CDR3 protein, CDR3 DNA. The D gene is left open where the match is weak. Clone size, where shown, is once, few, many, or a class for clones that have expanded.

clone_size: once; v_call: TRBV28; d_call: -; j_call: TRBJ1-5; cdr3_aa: CASSFFMDTFQPQHF; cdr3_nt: TGTGCCAGCAGTTTTTTTATGGACACTTTCCAGCCCCAGCATTTT
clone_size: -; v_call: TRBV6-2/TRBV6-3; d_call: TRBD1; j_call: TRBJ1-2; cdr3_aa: CASSSDNTGAGYTF; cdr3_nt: TGTGCCAGCAGTTCCGATAACACAGGGGCCGGCTACACCTTC
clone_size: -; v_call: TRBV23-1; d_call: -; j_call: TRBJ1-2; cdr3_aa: CASSQGGSGTAIAGYTF; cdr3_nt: TGCGCCAGCAGTCAGGGGGGATCCGGGACGGCGATTGCTGGCTACACCTTC
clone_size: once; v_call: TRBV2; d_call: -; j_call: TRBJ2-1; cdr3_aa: CAYISGKGEGVPYNEQFF; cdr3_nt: TGTGCCTATATAAGCGGGAAGGGGGAAGGGGTACCCTACAATGAGCAGTTCTTC
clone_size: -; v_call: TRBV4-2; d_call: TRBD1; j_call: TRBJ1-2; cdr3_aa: CASSPRTGDGYGYTF; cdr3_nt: TGTGCCAGCAGCCCTCGGACAGGGGACGGCTATGGCTACACCTTC
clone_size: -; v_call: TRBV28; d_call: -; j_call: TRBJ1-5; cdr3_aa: CASLGGWNQPQHF; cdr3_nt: TGTGCCAGCCTCGGGGGGTGGAATCAGCCCCAGCATTTT
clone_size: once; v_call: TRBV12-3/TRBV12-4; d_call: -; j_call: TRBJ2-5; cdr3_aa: CASRRGRPETQYF; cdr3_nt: TGTGCCAGCCGCAGGGGACGGCCCGAGACCCAGTACTTC
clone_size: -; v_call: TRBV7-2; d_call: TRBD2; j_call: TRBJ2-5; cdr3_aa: CASSDQVAGKETQYF; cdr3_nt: TGTGCCAGCAGCGATCAGGTAGCGGGAAAGGAGACCCAGTACTTC
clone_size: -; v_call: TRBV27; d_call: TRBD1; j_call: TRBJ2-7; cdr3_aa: CARHSQGFRAYEQYF; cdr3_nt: TGTGCCCGACACTCACAGGGGTTTCGGGCCTACGAGCAGTACTTC
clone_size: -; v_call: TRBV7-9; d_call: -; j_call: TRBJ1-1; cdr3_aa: CASSLTATAGEAFF; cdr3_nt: TGTGCCAGCAGCTTAACGGCGACAGCCGGTGAAGCTTTCTTT
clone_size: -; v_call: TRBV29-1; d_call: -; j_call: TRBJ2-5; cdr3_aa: CSVGEGGRETQYF; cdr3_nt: TGCAGCGTTGGCGAGGGCGGCCGTGAGACCCAGTACTTC
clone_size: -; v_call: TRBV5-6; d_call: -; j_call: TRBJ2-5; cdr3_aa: CASSFGKGVSMGETQYF; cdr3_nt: TGTGCCAGCAGCTTCGGAAAAGGGGTGTCTATGGGAGAGACCCAGTACTTC
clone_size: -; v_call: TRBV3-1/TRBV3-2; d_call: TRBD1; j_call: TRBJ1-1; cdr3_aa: CASSQDPDRGGEAFF; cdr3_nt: TGTGCCAGCAGCCAAGATCCGGACAGGGGTGGTGAAGCTTTCTTT
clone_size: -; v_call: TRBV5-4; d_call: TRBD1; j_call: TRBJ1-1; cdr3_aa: CASSPKTGGFTEAFF; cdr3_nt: TGTGCCAGCAGCCCCAAGACAGGGGGATTCACTGAAGCTTTCTTT
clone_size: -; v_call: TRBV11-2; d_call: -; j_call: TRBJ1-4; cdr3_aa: CASRKQGPLEKLFF; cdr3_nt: TGTGCCAGCAGAAAACAGGGACCTCTAGAAAAACTGTTTTTT
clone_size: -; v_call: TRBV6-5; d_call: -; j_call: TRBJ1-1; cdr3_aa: CASSYRDRHEAFF; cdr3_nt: TGTGCCAGCAGTTACAGAGACAGGCATGAAGCTTTCTTT
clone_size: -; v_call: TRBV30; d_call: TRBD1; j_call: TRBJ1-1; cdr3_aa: CAWSTGGAKTEAFF; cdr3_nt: TGTGCCTGGAGTACAGGGGGAGCGAAGACTGAAGCTTTCTTT
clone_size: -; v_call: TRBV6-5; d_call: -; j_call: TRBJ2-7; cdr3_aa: CASSPTGSSYEQYF; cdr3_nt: TGTGCCAGCAGTCCGACAGGCAGCTCCTACGAGCAGTACTTC
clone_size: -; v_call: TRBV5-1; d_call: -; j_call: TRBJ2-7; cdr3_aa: CASSPRGLGYEQYF; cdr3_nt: TGCGCCAGCAGCCCCCGGGGGTTGGGCTACGAGCAGTACTTC
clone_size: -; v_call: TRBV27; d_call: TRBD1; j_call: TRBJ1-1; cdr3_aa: CASSLATGSTEAFF; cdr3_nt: TGTGCCAGCAGTTTGGCGACAGGGAGCACTGAAGCTTTCTTT
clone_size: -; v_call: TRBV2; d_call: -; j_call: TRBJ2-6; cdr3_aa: CASSERGKGSGANVLTF; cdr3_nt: TGTGCCAGCAGTGAGAGGGGGAAAGGATCTGGGGCCAACGTCCTGACTTTC
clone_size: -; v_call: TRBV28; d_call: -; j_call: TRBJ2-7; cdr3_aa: CASGGSYEQYF; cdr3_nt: TGTGCCAGCGGGGGGTCCTACGAGCAGTACTTC
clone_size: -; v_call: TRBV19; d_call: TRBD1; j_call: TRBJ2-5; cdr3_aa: CASSSRTGEGETQYF; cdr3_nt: TGTGCCAGTAGTAGCCGGACAGGGGAGGGGGAGACCCAGTACTTC
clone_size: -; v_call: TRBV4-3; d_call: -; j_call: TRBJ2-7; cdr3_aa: CASSQGAYLGEQYF; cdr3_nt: TGCGCCAGCAGCCAAGGGGCCTATCTGGGCGAGCAGTACTTC
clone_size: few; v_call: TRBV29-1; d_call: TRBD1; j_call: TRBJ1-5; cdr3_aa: CSVREDRGHQPQHF; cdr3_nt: TGCAGCGTTAGGGAGGACAGGGGGCATCAGCCCCAGCATTTT
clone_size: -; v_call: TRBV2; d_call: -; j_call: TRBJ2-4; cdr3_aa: CASSWTSAKNIQYF; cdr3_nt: TGTGCCAGCAGTTGGACATCGGCCAAAAACATTCAGTACTTC
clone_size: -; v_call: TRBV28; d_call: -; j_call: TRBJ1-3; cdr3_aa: CASSLTAGNTIYF; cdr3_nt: TGTGCCAGCAGTCTCACAGCTGGAAACACCATATATTTT
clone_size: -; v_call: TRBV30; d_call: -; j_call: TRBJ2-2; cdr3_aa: CAWSVRTDTGELFF; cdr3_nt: TGTGCCTGGAGTGTACGGACAGACACCGGGGAGCTGTTTTTT
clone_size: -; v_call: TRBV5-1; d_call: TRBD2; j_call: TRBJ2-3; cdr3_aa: CASSHKGLAGVADTQYF; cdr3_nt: TGCGCCAGCAGCCACAAAGGACTAGCGGGGGTGGCAGATACGCAGTATTTT
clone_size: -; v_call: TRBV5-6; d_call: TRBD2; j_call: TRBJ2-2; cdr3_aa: CASSIPPSGRDTGELFF; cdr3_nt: TGTGCCAGCAGCATACCTCCTAGCGGGAGAGACACCGGGGAGCTGTTTTTT
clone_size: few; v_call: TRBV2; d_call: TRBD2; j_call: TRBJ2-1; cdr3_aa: CASSPAGGLYNEQFF; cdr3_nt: TGTGCCAGCAGTCCCGCGGGAGGCCTTTACAATGAGCAGTTCTTC